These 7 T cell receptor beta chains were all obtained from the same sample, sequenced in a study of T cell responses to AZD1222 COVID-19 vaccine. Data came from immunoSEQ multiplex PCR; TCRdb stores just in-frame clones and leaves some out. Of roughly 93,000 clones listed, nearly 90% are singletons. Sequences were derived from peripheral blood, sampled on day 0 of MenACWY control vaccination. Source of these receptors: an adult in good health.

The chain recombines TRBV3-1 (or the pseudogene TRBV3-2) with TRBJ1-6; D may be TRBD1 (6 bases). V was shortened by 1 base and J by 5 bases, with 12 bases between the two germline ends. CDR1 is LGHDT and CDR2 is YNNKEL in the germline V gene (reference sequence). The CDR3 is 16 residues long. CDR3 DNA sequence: TGTGCCAGCAGCCAAGGGGGGGCGATCAATAATTCACCCCTCCACTTT. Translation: CASSQGGAINNSPLHF.

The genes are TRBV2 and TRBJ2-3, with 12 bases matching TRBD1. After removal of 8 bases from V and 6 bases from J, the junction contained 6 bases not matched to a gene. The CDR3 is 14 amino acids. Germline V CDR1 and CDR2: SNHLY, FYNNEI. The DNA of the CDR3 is TGTGCCAGCTCCCTGGGGACAGGGGGCGATACGCAGTATTTT. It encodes CASSLGTGGDTQYF.

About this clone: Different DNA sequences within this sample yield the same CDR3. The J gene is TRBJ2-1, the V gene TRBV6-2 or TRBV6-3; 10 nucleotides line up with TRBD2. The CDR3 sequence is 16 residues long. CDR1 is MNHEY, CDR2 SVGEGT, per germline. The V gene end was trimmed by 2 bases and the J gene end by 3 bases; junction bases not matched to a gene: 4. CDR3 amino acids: CASSYPTSGDYNEQFF. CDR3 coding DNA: TGTGCCAGCAGTTACCCTACTAGCGGGGACTACAATGAGCAGTTCTTC.

CDR3 DNA: TGTGCCAGCAGTTACCACAGGCATGCTTTCTTT. Protein sequence: CASSYHRHAFF. The V call is TRBV6-5, the J call TRBJ1-1; weak D call: TRBD1 (5 bases). This CDR3 is built from 11 residues. Germline V gene sequence: CDR1 MNHEY, CDR2 SVGAGI. V lost 2 bases and J lost 11, with 9 bases in between.

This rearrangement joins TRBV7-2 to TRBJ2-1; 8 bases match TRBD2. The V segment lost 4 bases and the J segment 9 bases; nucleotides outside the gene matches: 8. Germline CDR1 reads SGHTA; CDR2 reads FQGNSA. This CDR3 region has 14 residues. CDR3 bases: TGTGCCAGCAGCTCCCGGGGGGGCCAAGGTGAGCAGTTCTTC. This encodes CASSSRGGQGEQFF.

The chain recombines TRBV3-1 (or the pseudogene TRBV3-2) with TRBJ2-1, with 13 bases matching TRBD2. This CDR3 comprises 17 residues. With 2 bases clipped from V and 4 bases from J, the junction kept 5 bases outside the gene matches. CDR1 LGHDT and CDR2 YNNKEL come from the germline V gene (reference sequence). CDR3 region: CASSQTLTSGGYNEQFF. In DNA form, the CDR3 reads TGTGCCAGCAGCCAAACCTTGACTAGCGGGGGGTACAATGAGCAGTTCTTC.

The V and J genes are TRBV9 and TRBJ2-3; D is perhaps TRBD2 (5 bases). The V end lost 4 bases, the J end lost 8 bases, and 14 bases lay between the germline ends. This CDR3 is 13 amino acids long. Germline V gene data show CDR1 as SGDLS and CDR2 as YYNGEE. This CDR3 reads CASSPPREGTQYF. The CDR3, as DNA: TGTGCCAGCAGCCCCCCCCGGGAAGGTACGCAGTATTTT.